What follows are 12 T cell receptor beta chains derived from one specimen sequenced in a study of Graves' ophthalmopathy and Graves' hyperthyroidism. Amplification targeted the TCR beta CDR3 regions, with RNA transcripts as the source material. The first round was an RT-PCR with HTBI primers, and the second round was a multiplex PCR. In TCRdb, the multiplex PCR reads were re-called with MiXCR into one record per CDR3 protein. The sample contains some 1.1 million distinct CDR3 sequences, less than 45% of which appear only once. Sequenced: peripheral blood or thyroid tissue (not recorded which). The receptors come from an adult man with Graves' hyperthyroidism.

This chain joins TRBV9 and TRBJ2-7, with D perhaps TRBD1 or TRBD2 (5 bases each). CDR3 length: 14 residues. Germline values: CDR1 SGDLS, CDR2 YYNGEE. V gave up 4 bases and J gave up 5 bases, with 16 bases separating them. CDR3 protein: CASSPGRPADEQYF. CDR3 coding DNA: TGTGCCAGCAGCCCGGGACGGCCCGCGGACGAGCAGTACTTC.

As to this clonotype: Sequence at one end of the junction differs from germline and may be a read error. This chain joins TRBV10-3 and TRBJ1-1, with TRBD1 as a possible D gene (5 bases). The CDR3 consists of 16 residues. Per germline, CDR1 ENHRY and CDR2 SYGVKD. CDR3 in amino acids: CASSYSFGTVRNEAFF. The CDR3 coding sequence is TGTGCCAGCAGTTACTCATTCGGGACTGTCAGAAATGAAGCTTTCTTT.

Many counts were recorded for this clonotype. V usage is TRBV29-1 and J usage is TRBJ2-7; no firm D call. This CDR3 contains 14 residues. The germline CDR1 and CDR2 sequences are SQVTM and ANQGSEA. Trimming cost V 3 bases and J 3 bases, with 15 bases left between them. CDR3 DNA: TGCAGCGTTGACCTCGGACCTAGTGACTACGAGCAGTACTTC. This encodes CSVDLGPSDYEQYF.

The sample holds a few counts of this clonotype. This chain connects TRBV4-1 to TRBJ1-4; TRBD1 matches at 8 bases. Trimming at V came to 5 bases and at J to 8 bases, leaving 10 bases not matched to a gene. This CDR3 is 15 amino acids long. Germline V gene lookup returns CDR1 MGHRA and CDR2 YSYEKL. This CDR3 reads CASSYTPGGWEKLFF. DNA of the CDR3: TGCGCCAGCAGCTACACTCCAGGGGGCTGGGAAAAACTGTTTTTT.

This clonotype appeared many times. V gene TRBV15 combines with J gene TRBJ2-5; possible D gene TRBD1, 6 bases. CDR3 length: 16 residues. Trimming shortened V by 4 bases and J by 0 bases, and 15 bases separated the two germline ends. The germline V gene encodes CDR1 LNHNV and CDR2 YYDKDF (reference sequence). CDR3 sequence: CATSTHERGNQETQYF. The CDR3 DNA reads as TGTGCCACCAGCACACATGAGAGGGGGAACCAAGAGACCCAGTACTTC.

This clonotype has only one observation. The CDR3 is CASSVTGAGQETQYF. CDR3 nucleotides: TGTGCCAGCAGCGTAACAGGGGCAGGACAAGAGACCCAGTACTTC. This chain connects TRBV7-9 to TRBJ2-5; TRBD1 agrees at 7 bases. Per the germline V gene, CDR1 is SEHNR and CDR2 is FQNEAQ (reference sequence). The junction had 8 bases not matched to a gene; V was cut back by 5 bases and J by 2 bases. The CDR3 consists of 15 residues.

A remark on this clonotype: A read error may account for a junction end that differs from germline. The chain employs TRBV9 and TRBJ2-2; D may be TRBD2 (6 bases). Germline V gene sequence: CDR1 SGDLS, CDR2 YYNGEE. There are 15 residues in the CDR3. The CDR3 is CASSVAGENTEELFF. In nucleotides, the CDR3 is TGTGCCAGCAGCGTAGCGGGAGAGAACACCGAGGAGCTGTTTTTT. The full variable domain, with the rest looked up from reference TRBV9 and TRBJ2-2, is DSGVTQTPKHLITATGQRVTLRCSPRSGDLSVYWYQQSLDQGLQFLIQYYNGEERAKGNILERFSAQQFPDLHSELNLSSLELGDSALYFCASSVAGENTEELFFGEGSRLTVL.

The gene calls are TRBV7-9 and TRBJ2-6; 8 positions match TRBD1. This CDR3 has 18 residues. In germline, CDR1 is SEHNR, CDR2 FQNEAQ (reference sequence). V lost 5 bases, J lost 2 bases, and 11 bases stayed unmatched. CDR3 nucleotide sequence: TGTGCCAGCAGCGACCCAGGACAGGGAAGTACTGGGGCCAACGTCCTGACTTTC. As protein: CASSDPGQGSTGANVLTF. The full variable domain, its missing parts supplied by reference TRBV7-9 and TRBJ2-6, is DTGVSQNPRHKITKRGQNVTFRCDPISEHNRLYWYRQTLGQGPEFLTYFQNEAQLEKSRLLSDRFSAERPKGSFSTLEIQRTEQGDSAMYLCASSDPGQGSTGANVLTFGAGSRLTVL.

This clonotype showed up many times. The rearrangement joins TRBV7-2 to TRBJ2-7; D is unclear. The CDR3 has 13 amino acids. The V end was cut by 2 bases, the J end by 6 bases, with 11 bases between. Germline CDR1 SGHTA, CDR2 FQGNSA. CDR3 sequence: CASSLSGWSEQYF. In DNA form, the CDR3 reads TGTGCCAGCAGCTTATCCGGGTGGTCCGAGCAGTACTTC.

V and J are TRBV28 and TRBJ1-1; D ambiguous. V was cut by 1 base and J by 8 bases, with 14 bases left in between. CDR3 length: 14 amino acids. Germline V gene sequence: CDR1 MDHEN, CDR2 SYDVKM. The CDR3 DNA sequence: TGTGCCAGCAGTTTATTAGGGCGCGGAGGGGAAGCTTTCTTT. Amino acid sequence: CASSLLGRGGEAFF.

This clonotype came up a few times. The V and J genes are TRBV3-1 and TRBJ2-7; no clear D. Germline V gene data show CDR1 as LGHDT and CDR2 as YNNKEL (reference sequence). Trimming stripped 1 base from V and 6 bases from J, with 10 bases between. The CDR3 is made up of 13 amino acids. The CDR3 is CASSQANFLEQYF. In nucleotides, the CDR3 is TGTGCCAGCAGCCAAGCAAACTTTCTCGAGCAGTACTTC.

The CDR3 reads CSARGGGRNTEAFF. In DNA form, the CDR3 reads TGCAGTGCTAGGGGAGGAGGCCGGAACACTGAAGCTTTCTTT. The chain is built from TRBV20-1 and TRBJ1-1; D unclear. V shed 3 bases and J shed 1 base, with 12 bases lying between them. The CDR3 is 14 amino acids. The germline V gene has CDR1 DFQATT and CDR2 SNEGSKA (reference sequence).